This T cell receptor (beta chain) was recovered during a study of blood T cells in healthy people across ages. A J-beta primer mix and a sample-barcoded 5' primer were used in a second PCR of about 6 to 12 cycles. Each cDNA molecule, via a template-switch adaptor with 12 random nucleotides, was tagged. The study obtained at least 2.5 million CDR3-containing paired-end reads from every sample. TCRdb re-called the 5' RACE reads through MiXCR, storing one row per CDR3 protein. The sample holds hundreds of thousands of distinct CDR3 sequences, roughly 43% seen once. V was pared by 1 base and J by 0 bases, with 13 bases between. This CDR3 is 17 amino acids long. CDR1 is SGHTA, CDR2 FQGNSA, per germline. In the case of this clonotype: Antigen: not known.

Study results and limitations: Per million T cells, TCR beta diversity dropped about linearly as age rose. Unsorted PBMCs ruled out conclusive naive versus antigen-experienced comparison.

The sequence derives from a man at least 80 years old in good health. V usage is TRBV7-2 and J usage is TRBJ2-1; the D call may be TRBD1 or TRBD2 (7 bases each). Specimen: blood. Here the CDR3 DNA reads TGTGCCAGCAGCTTAGGAGGCAGGGGGGGCTCCTACAATGAGCAGTTCTTC. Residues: CASSLGGRGGSYNEQFF.